These 25 T cell receptor beta chains share one sample of origin, sequenced in a study of T-cell memory formation after mild COVID-19 (dated by TCRdb to the early 2020s). Libraries came from 5' RACE. The instrument given in TCRdb is Illumina NovaSeq 6000. Using fastp at Q25 and MiXCR, TCRdb reprocessed the public reads and kept productive beta chains. Merged by CDR3 protein, the rows form single entries marked with the most common genes and DNA. Here the sample has approximately 580,000 distinct CDR3 sequences; over 20% occur a single time. In total, the top ten clones hold about an eighth of the sample. Sequencing was done on a sample of PBMCs or a T cell subset sorted from them (not recorded which). Source of these receptors: an adult woman who had mild COVID-19 (a few samples of this study predate the infection). The sample titles of this study are shuffled in the database, so cell type and time point are left out; the donor was told from shared clones.

This chain connects TRBV7-8 to TRBJ2-1, with 10 bases matching TRBD1. The CDR3 is made up of 15 amino acids. Losses at the gene ends were 3 bases for V and 8 bases for J; bases not matched to a gene: 7. Germline V gives CDR1 SGHVS, CDR2 FQNEAQ. The CDR3 region has the DNA TGTGCCAGCAGCTTTCACCGGGACAGGGGCCATGAGCAGTTCTTC. Its protein product is CASSFHRDRGHEQFF.

V gene TRBV20-1 combines with J gene TRBJ1-1; D not resolved. Germline CDR1 is DFQATT and CDR2 is SNEGSKA (reference sequence). The CDR3 totals 14 residues. Deletions cut 6 bases from V and 7 bases from J, with 21 bases between. The DNA for the CDR3 is TGCAGTGCGGCTGGACCTGCTAAGGCCCATGAAGCTTTCTTT. It is translated as CSAAGPAKAHEAFF.

This clonotype was counted a few times. The rearrangement links TRBV11-2 to TRBJ2-1, with 9 positions matching TRBD2. CDR1 is SGHAT and CDR2 is FQNNGV in the germline V gene. V lost 5 bases and J lost 4; bases outside the gene matches: 12. The CDR3 has 17 residues. The CDR3 loop reads CASSPLGGGAEYNEQFF. The CDR3 DNA is TGTGCCAGCAGCCCCCTCGGCGGGGGGGCCGAATACAATGAGCAGTTCTTC.

This clonotype showed up just a few times. This chain connects TRBV7-8 to TRBJ2-7, with D maybe TRBD1 (6 bases). CDR1 and CDR2 (germline): SGHVS, FQNEAQ. V was cut by 5 bases and J by 3 bases, with 11 bases left in between. The CDR3 has 13 residues. This chain's CDR3 is CASSRDTHYEQYF. CDR3 nucleotides: TGTGCCAGCAGCCGGGACACACACTACGAGCAGTACTTC.

The CDR3 reads CASSFQPLAGVEDTQYF. The CDR3 DNA sequence: TGTGCCAGCAGCTTTCAACCACTAGCGGGAGTTGAAGATACGCAGTATTTT. This chain uses TRBV7-3 with TRBJ2-3, with TRBD2 matching over 11 bases. The trim removed 3 bases at V and 5 bases at J, leaving 10 bases unmatched. The length of the CDR3 is 17 residues. Germline V gives CDR1 SGHTA, CDR2 FQGTGA. Combining the CDR3 with reference TRBV7-3 and TRBJ2-3 gives the whole variable domain GAGVSQTPSNKVTEKGKYVELRCDPISGHTALYWYRQSLGQGPEFLIYFQGTGAADDSGLPNDRFFAVRPEGSVSTLKIQRTERGDSAVYLCASSFQPLAGVEDTQYFGPGTRLTVL.

This clonotype has just a few counts. CDR3 protein: CASSSSLYEQYF. In DNA, the CDR3 is TGTGCCAGCAGCTCATCACTCTACGAGCAGTACTTC. The chain has TRBV7-2 and TRBJ2-7; D gene unclear. V was trimmed by 4 bases and J by 3 bases, leaving 7 bases between them. Per germline, CDR1 SGHTA and CDR2 FQGNSA. The CDR3 totals 12 residues.

The chain couples TRBV7-2 to TRBJ2-2; D gene unclear. Trimming removed 0 bases at V and 5 bases at J, with 7 bases between. The CDR3 contains 14 residues. CDR1 is SGHTA, CDR2 FQGNSA, per germline. The CDR3 protein is CASSLAATTGELFF. CDR3 bases: TGTGCCAGCAGCTTAGCAGCCACAACCGGGGAGCTGTTTTTT.

The chain has TRBV10-3 and TRBJ2-3; a weak D match, TRBD2 (6 bases). Germline CDR1 and CDR2: ENHRY and SYGVKD. The ends were cut back, 3 bases at V and 0 bases at J, with 10 bases in the middle. CDR3 length: 15 residues. CDR3 loop: CAISEVAGSTDTQYF. CDR3 DNA sequence: TGTGCCATCAGTGAAGTGGCGGGAAGCACAGATACGCAGTATTTT.

This clonotype was found a few times. The chain joins TRBV25-1 to TRBJ1-1; perhaps TRBD1 as D (5 bases). Deletions cut 6 bases from V and 1 base from J, with 15 bases between. The CDR3 runs to 15 residues. Germline lookup yields CDR1 MGHDK and CDR2 SYGVNS. CDR3 sequence reads: CASSSTGVPNTEAFF. The CDR3 nucleotides are TGTGCCAGCAGCTCCACGGGGGTTCCGAACACTGAAGCTTTCTTT.

In this sample, this clonotype turned up a few times. CDR3 coding DNA: TGCGCCAGCAGCCAAGACCTATCCCAGGGCAGGTACCCCATCTACGAGCAGTACTTC. The encoded protein is CASSQDLSQGRYPIYEQYF. This chain uses TRBV4-1 with TRBJ2-7, with D possibly being TRBD1 (5 bases). Trimming removed 0 bases at V and 3 bases at J, with 24 bases between. The CDR3 consists of 19 residues. Per germline, CDR1 MGHRA and CDR2 YSYEKL.

The CDR3 DNA follows: TGCGCCAGCAGCTTGCATTCGCGGGAGGGCCTCCCGATTAATGAGCAGTTCTTC. This sequence encodes CASSLHSREGLPINEQFF. This chain joins TRBV5-1 and TRBJ2-1; 9 bases are shared with TRBD2. CDR1 is SGHRS and CDR2 is YFSETQ in the germline V gene. V shed 1 base, J shed 7 bases, and the junction held 15 bases outside the gene matches. The CDR3 has 18 amino acids.

The CDR3 nucleotides are TGCAGTGCTCCGCCCCTAGCGGGGGCCGAGTCCTACGAGCAGTACTTC. It specifies CSAPPLAGAESYEQYF. The chain uses TRBV20-1 and TRBJ2-7, with 10 bases fitting TRBD2. The V gene end was trimmed by 5 bases and the J gene end by 1 base; junction bases not matched to a gene: 11. The CDR3 runs 16 residues. Germline lookup yields CDR1 DFQATT and CDR2 SNEGSKA (reference sequence).

The chain is built from TRBV20-1 and TRBJ2-3; D unresolved. Germline CDR1 and CDR2: DFQATT and SNEGSKA (reference sequence). The CDR3 length is 15 residues. Trimming left V 0 bases short and J 6 bases short, with 16 bases between. The DNA for the CDR3 is TGCAGTGCTAGAGATCTAGAGGTTTCAGATGATACGCAGTATTTT. Its protein is CSARDLEVSDDTQYF.

Here the CDR3 DNA reads TGTGCCAGCAGCTTAATCCCGGCGTTCACAGATACGCAGTATTTT. Translating gives CASSLIPAFTDTQYF. The chain couples TRBV7-2 to TRBJ2-3, with D uncertain. Germline CDR1 and CDR2: SGHTA and FQGNSA. This CDR3 has 15 residues. Trimming took off 2 bases at V and 2 bases at J, with 11 bases between the two ends.

This clonotype was detected a few times. The rearrangement joins TRBV19 to TRBJ2-1; TRBD2 matches at 8 bases. This CDR3 comprises 14 residues. The V segment lost 3 bases and the J segment 8 bases; nucleotides outside the gene matches: 6. CDR1 is LNHDA and CDR2 is SQIVND in the germline V gene (reference sequence). The CDR3 coding sequence is TGTGCCAGTAGTATTGGACTAGCTTTCTATGAGCAGTTCTTC. Translating gives CASSIGLAFYEQFF.

This clonotype came up many times. The V call is TRBV7-2, the J call TRBJ2-1; D assignment may be TRBD1 or TRBD2 (5 bases each). CDR3 length: 15 residues. V lost 6 bases to trimming and J lost 1 base, with 13 bases between them. Germline V lookup: CDR1 SGHTA, CDR2 FQGNSA. This CDR3 reads CASSPTGTSYNEQFF. CDR3 nucleotide sequence: TGTGCCAGCAGTCCAACCGGGACGTCCTACAATGAGCAGTTCTTC. The complete variable domain, with remaining parts taken from reference TRBV7-2 and TRBJ2-1, reads GAGVSQSPSNKVTEKGKDVELRCDPISGHTALYWYRQSLGQGLEFLIYFQGNSAPDKSGLPSDRFSAERTGGSVSTLTIQRTQQEDSAVYLCASSPTGTSYNEQFFGPGTRLTVL.

This clonotype was counted only a few times. V gene TRBV6-2 or TRBV6-3 combines with J gene TRBJ2-7; D is perhaps TRBD1 (6 bases). Germline loops: CDR1 MNHEY, CDR2 SVGEGT. Trimming took 6 bases from V and 0 from J, leaving 12 bases between them. The CDR3 contains 14 residues. The CDR3 DNA reads TGTGCCAGCAGACGACAGGTGGGCTCCTACGAGCAGTACTTC. Translating gives CASRRQVGSYEQYF.

The gene calls are TRBV6-5 and TRBJ2-7; D is undetermined. The germline gives CDR1 MNHEY, CDR2 SVGAGI. The CDR3 has 15 amino acids. Trimming stripped 4 bases from V and 0 bases from J, with 13 bases between. CDR3 bases: TGTGCCAGCAGTTCCGGACGGTATAGCTCCTACGAGCAGTACTTC. It is translated as CASSSGRYSSYEQYF.

The chain employs TRBV9 and TRBJ2-7; 10 nucleotides line up with TRBD2. V was pared by 3 bases and J by 6 bases, with 6 bases of the junction left unmatched. Germline-derived CDR1 and CDR2 are SGDLS and YYNGEE. There are 14 residues in the CDR3. CDR3 sequence: CASSAWTSGGEQYF. CDR3 DNA sequence: TGTGCCAGCAGCGCCTGGACTAGCGGTGGCGAGCAGTACTTC.

The V and J genes are TRBV9 and TRBJ2-7; no clear D. V shed 0 bases and J shed 5 bases, with 18 bases lying between them. This CDR3 spans 16 amino acids. Germline CDR1 SGDLS, CDR2 YYNGEE. The CDR3 bases are TGTGCCAGCAGCGTAGGACCCCATCCAACCAACCACGAGCAGTACTTC. This translates into CASSVGPHPTNHEQYF.

This clonotype has only one observation. The chain has TRBV20-1 and TRBJ2-2; D is unresolved. Trimming stripped 1 base from V and 2 bases from J, with 8 bases between. The CDR3 totals 14 residues. The germline V gene has CDR1 DFQATT and CDR2 SNEGSKA (reference sequence). This chain's CDR3 is CSARGLLNTGELFF. The CDR3 DNA reads TGCAGTGCTAGAGGGCTCCTTAACACCGGGGAGCTGTTTTTT.

This chain joins TRBV9 and TRBJ2-2; D not certain. Trimming removed 1 base at V and 0 bases at J, with 4 bases between. The germline gives CDR1 SGDLS, CDR2 YYNGEE. The CDR3 length is 14 residues. The CDR3, as DNA: TGTGCCAGCAGCGTAAACTCGAACACCGGGGAGCTGTTTTTT. Protein sequence: CASSVNSNTGELFF.

V and J are TRBV6-5 and TRBJ2-1; 11 nucleotides align to TRBD1. CDR1 and CDR2 from the germline V gene are MNHEY and SVGAGI. The ends lost 8 bases at V and 12 bases at J; junction bases unmatched: 9. The CDR3 covers 13 residues. The CDR3 loop reads CASVRTGGSVQFF. In DNA, the CDR3 is TGTGCCAGCGTCAGGACAGGGGGCAGCGTGCAGTTCTTC.

The genes are TRBV30 and TRBJ1-1; no firm D call. Looked up from germline, CDR1 is GTSNPN and CDR2 is SVGIG (reference sequence). The CDR3 covers 13 residues. Trimming stripped 5 bases from V and 3 bases from J, with 13 bases between. The chain's CDR3 is CAWATDGYTEAFF. CDR3 nucleotide sequence: TGTGCCTGGGCTACCGACGGTTACACTGAAGCTTTCTTT.

This clonotype was found a few times. This chain links TRBV2 with TRBJ2-1; maybe TRBD1 (5 bases). Germline V CDR1 and CDR2: SNHLY, FYNNEI. The length of the CDR3 is 15 residues. With 10 bases removed from V and 0 bases from J, the gap between germline ends came to 16 bases. The CDR3 sequence is CANLFDRGSYNEQFF. The DNA of the CDR3 is TGTGCCAACCTGTTTGACAGAGGCTCCTACAATGAGCAGTTCTTC.